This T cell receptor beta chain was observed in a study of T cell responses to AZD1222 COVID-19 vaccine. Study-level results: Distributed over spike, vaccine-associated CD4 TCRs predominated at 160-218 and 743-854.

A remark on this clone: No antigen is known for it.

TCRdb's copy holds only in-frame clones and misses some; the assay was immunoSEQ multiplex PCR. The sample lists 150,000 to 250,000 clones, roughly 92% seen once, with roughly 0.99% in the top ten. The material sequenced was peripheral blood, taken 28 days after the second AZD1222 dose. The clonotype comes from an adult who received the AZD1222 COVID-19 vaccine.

CDR3 sequence reads: CASTGGGRGANVLTF. The DNA for the CDR3 is TGTGCCAGCACCGGCGGGGGGCGAGGGGCCAACGTCCTGACTTTC. J is TRBJ2-6 and V is TRBV14, with TRBD2 identical over 8 bases. The CDR3 has 15 amino acids. The germline V gene has CDR1 SGHDN and CDR2 FVKESK. The J segment lost 4 bases and the V segment lost 7 bases, leaving 6 bases of the junction unmatched.